This is a list of T cell receptor beta chains from one sample in a study of blood T cell repertoires in COVID-19. The protocol was immunoSEQ multiplex PCR, while the TCRdb copy is restricted to in-frame clones and leaves out a portion. The table includes 250,000 or so clones, approximately 90% detected once. The sequencing sample was made of PBMCs or T cells enriched from blood (not recorded which). The receptors stem from a man between 25 and 39 years old who had recovered from COVID-19. Each CDR3 is given with its conserved first and last residue. A D gene is named only where the DNA matches it firmly. A clone size is listed for some rows: how often the clone was seen (once, few, many), or a class if it is expanded.

D gene: -; V gene: TRBV2; J gene: TRBJ2-7; clone size: -; CDR3 protein: CASSYWDTAYEQYF; CDR3 DNA: TGTGCCAGCAGCTACTGGGACACAGCCTACGAGCAGTACTTC
D gene: TRBD1; V gene: TRBV2; J gene: TRBJ2-2; clone size: -; CDR3 protein: CASSLWGTANTGELFF; CDR3 DNA: TGTGCCAGCAGTCTATGGGGGACAGCGAACACCGGGGAGCTGTTTTTT
D gene: TRBD1; V gene: TRBV13; J gene: TRBJ2-7; clone size: -; CDR3 protein: CASSIGTAEYEQYF; CDR3 DNA: TGTGCCAGCAGCATAGGGACAGCCGAATACGAGCAGTACTTC
D gene: -; V gene: TRBV19; J gene: TRBJ2-7; clone size: -; CDR3 protein: CASSIASGALYEQYF; CDR3 DNA: TGTGCCAGTAGTATTGCTTCAGGGGCCCTCTACGAGCAGTACTTC
D gene: TRBD1; V gene: TRBV7-6; J gene: TRBJ2-3; clone size: -; CDR3 protein: CASSPGQASTDTQYF; CDR3 DNA: TGTGCCAGCAGCCCGGGACAGGCTAGCACAGATACGCAGTATTTT
D gene: -; V gene: TRBV19; J gene: TRBJ1-2; clone size: -; CDR3 protein: CASSHGGTNILEGYTF; CDR3 DNA: TGTGCCAGTAGCCACGGTGGGACTAACATACTGGAGGGCTACACCTTC
D gene: TRBD2; V gene: TRBV5-4; J gene: TRBJ2-5; clone size: -; CDR3 protein: CASSRAGGAQETQYF; CDR3 DNA: TGTGCCAGCAGCCGAGCCGGGGGGGCCCAAGAGACCCAGTACTTC
D gene: -; V gene: TRBV7-9; J gene: TRBJ1-3; clone size: -; CDR3 protein: CASSFSRPGNTIYF; CDR3 DNA: TGTGCCAGCAGCTTTAGCCGTCCTGGAAACACCATATATTTT
D gene: TRBD2; V gene: TRBV29-1; J gene: TRBJ2-1; clone size: -; CDR3 protein: CSVLGRGSYNEQFF; CDR3 DNA: TGCAGCGTCCTAGGGAGGGGTTCCTACAATGAGCAGTTCTTC
D gene: TRBD1; V gene: TRBV5-1; J gene: TRBJ1-1; clone size: -; CDR3 protein: CASSLGQEGLAAFF; CDR3 DNA: TGCGCCAGCAGCTTAGGACAGGAAGGACTTGCAGCTTTCTTT
D gene: TRBD2; V gene: TRBV10-2; J gene: TRBJ2-3; clone size: -; CDR3 protein: CASAGTSGREADTQYF; CDR3 DNA: TGCGCCAGCGCCGGGACTAGCGGGAGGGAGGCAGATACGCAGTATTTT
D gene: -; V gene: TRBV7-9; J gene: TRBJ1-1; clone size: -; CDR3 protein: CASTSRTVMNTEAFF; CDR3 DNA: TGTGCCAGCACCTCTCGGACAGTAATGAACACTGAAGCTTTCTTT
D gene: -; V gene: TRBV18; J gene: TRBJ1-1; clone size: -; CDR3 protein: CASSPTTGDTEAFF; CDR3 DNA: TGTGCCAGCTCACCTACGACGGGGGACACTGAAGCTTTCTTT
D gene: -; V gene: TRBV19; J gene: TRBJ1-3; clone size: -; CDR3 protein: CASSNRRVSSGNTIYF; CDR3 DNA: TGTGCCAGTAGTAACCGACGGGTCTCCTCTGGAAACACCATATATTTT
D gene: TRBD1; V gene: TRBV30; J gene: TRBJ1-3; clone size: once; CDR3 protein: CAWTMDRTSGNTIYF; CDR3 DNA: TGTGCCTGGACCATGGACAGGACCTCTGGAAACACCATATATTTT
D gene: TRBD2; V gene: TRBV6-2/TRBV6-3; J gene: TRBJ2-5; clone size: -; CDR3 protein: CASSYSGRETQYF; CDR3 DNA: TGTGCCAGCAGTTACTCCGGGAGGGAGACCCAGTACTTC
D gene: -; V gene: TRBV6-2/TRBV6-3; J gene: TRBJ2-1; clone size: few; CDR3 protein: CASSYRGLLNNEQFF; CDR3 DNA: TGTGCCAGCAGTTACCGGGGACTCCTTAACAATGAGCAGTTCTTC
D gene: TRBD2; V gene: TRBV29-1; J gene: TRBJ2-1; clone size: few; CDR3 protein: CGLAGLPRGNEQFF; CDR3 DNA: TGCGGACTAGCGGGCCTACCCAGGGGGAATGAGCAGTTCTTC
D gene: TRBD1; V gene: TRBV7-9; J gene: TRBJ2-7; clone size: once; CDR3 protein: CASSSYLLTGARYEQYF; CDR3 DNA: TGTGCCAGCAGCTCCTACCTATTGACAGGGGCAAGATACGAGCAGTACTTC
D gene: TRBD1; V gene: TRBV7-6; J gene: TRBJ1-2; clone size: -; CDR3 protein: CASSLTDRANYGYTF; CDR3 DNA: TGTGCCAGCAGCTTAACGGACAGGGCTAACTATGGCTACACCTTC
D gene: TRBD1; V gene: TRBV5-6; J gene: TRBJ2-1; clone size: once; CDR3 protein: CASSPGGGYNEQFF; CDR3 DNA: TGTGCCAGCAGCCCAGGGGGCGGGTACAATGAGCAGTTCTTC
D gene: TRBD1; V gene: TRBV27; J gene: TRBJ1-6; clone size: -; CDR3 protein: CASSFRQGALSYNSPLHF; CDR3 DNA: TGTGCCAGCAGTTTCAGACAGGGGGCGCTTTCCTATAATTCACCCCTCCACTTT
D gene: TRBD2; V gene: TRBV2; J gene: TRBJ2-1; clone size: -; CDR3 protein: CASNQASGGIDEQFF; CDR3 DNA: TGTGCCAGCAATCAGGCTAGCGGGGGTATCGATGAGCAGTTCTTC
D gene: TRBD2; V gene: TRBV7-8; J gene: TRBJ2-5; clone size: few; CDR3 protein: CASSSRTSGPSYQETQYF; CDR3 DNA: TGTGCCAGCAGCTCCAGGACTAGCGGACCTTCGTACCAAGAGACCCAGTACTTC
D gene: -; V gene: TRBV6-5; J gene: TRBJ2-5; clone size: -; CDR3 protein: CASSLGALQETQYF; CDR3 DNA: TGTGCCAGCAGTTTAGGGGCACTACAAGAGACCCAGTACTTC
D gene: -; V gene: TRBV11-2; J gene: TRBJ1-2; clone size: -; CDR3 protein: CASSSQRSGYTF; CDR3 DNA: TGTGCCAGCAGCTCCCAAAGGAGCGGCTACACCTTC
D gene: -; V gene: TRBV7-8; J gene: TRBJ1-2; clone size: -; CDR3 protein: CASSSDRYGYTF; CDR3 DNA: TGTGCCAGCAGCTCAGACAGATATGGCTACACCTTC
D gene: TRBD1; V gene: TRBV28; J gene: TRBJ1-2; clone size: -; CDR3 protein: CASTLGGTGVGANYGYTF; CDR3 DNA: TGTGCCAGCACCCTCGGCGGGACAGGGGTAGGTGCTAACTATGGCTACACCTTC